The source of this T cell receptor beta chain is a study of T cell responses to AZD1222 COVID-19 vaccine. The V gene lost 3 bases and the J gene lost 7 bases, with 12 bases spanning the gap. The CDR3 totals 13 residues. CDR1 and CDR2 (germline): SGHAT, FQNNGV. TCRdb's copy holds only in-frame clones and misses some; the assay was immunoSEQ multiplex PCR. Among 100,000 or so clones listed, around nine tenths were seen once. This receptor was obtained from an adult who received the AZD1222 COVID-19 vaccine. The chain links TRBV11-2 to TRBJ1-1, with D perhaps matching TRBD1 (5 bases). The sequenced sample was peripheral blood, obtained 28 days after the second AZD1222 dose. CDR3 sequence (DNA): TGTGCCAGCAGCTTGGGGGAAGCGGGTGAAGCTTTCTTT. Its protein is CASSLGEAGEAFF.